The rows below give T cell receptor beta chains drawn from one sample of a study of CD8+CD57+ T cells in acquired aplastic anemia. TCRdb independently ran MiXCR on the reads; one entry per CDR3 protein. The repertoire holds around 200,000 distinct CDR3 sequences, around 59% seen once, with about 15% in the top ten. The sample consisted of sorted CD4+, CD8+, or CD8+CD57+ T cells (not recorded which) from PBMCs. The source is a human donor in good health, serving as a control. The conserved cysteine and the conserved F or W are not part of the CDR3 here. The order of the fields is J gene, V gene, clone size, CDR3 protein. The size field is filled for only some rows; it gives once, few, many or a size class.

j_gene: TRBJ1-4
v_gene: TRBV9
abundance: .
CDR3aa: ASSARTGDRNNEKLF

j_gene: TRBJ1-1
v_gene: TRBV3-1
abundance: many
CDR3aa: ASSQDAGRRAF

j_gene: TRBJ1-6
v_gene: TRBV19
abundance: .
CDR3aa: ASRSGQGNSPLH

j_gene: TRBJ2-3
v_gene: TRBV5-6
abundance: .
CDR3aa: ASSLGGQGPTDTQY

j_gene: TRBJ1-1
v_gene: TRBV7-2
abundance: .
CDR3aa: ASSPATGARGNTEAF

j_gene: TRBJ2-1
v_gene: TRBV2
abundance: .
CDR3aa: ASSALAGGLGEQF

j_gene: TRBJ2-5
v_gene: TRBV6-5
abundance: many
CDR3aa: ASSYSRRETQY

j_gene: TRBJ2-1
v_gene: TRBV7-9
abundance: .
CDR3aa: ASMGLSSYNEQF

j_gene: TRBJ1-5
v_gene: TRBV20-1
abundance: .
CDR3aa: SARQGPQPQH

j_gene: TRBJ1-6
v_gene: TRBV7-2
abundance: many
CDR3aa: ASSLGEGYSPLH

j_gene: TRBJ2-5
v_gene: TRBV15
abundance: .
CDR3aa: TTSREGAGVATQY

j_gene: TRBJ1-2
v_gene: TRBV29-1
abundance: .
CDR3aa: SALTGSYYGYT

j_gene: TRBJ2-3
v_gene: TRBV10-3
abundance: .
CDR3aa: AIRGTSGGAGSTGTQY

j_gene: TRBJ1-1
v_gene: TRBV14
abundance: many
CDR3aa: ASSPWTGSMNTEAF

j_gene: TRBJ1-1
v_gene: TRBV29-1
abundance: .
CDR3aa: SVPRIGYNEQGLNTEAF

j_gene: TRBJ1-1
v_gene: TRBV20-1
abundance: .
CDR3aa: SAEGEPGSAEAF

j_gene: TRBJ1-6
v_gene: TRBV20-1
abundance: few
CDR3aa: SARRGLNSPLH

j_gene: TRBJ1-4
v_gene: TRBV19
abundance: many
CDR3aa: ASSGPDEKLF

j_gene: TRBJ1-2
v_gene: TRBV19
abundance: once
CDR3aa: ASSIGQGRTYGYT

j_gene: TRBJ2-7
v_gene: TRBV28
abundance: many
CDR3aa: ASSNRYEQY

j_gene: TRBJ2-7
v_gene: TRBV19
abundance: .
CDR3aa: ASSQQGASEQY

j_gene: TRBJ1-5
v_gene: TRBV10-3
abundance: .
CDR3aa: AIRADRGNQPQH

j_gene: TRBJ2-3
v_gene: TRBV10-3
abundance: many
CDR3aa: AISGAGTDTQY

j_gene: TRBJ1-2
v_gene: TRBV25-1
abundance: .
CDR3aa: ASRTAGSAGGYT

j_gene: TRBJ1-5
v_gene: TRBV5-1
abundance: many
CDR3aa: ASSPGEGAGDQPQH

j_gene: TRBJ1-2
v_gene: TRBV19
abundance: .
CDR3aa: ASSRSGDREGYT

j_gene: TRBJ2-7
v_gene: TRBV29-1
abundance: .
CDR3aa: SVTGTYEQY

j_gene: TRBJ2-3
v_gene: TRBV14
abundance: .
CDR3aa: ASSPGLVYADTQY

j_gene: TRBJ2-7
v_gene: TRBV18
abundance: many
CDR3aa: ASSPTPFYEQY

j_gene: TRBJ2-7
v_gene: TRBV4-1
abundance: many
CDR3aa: ASTFGQGYEQY

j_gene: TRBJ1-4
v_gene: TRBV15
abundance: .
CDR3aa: ATSYGETVEKLF

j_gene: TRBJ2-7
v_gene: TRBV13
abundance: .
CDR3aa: ASSFWTGGNYEQY